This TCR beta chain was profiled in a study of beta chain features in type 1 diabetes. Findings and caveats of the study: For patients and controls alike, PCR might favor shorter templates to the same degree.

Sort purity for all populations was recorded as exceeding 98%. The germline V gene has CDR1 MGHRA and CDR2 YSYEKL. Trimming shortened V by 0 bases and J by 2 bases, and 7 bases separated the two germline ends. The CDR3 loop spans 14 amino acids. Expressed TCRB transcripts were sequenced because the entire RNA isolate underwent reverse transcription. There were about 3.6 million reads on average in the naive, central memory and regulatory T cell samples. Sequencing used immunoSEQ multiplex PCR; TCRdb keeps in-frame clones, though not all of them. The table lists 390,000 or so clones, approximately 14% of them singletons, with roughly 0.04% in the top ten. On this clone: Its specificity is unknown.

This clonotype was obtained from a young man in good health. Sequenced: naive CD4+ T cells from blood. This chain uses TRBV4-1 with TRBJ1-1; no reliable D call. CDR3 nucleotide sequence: TGCGCCAGCAGCCAAGAGCCGGAAAACACTGAAGCTTTCTTT. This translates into CASSQEPENTEAFF.